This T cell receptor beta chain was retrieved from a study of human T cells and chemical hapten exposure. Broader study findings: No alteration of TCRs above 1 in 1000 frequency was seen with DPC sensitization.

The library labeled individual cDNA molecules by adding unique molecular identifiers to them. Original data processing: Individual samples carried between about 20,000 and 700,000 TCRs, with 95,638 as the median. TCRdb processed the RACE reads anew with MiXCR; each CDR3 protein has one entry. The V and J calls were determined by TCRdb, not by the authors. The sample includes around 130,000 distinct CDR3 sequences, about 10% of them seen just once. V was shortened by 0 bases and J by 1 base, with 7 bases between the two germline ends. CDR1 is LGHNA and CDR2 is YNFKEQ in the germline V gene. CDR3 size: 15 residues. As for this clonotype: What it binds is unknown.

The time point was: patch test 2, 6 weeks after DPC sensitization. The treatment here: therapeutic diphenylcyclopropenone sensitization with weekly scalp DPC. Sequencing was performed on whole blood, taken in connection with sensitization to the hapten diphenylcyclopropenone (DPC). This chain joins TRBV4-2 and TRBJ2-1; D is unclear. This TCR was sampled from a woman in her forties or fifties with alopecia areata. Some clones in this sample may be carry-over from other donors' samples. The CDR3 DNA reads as TGTGCCAGCAGCCAAGACCAGACATCCTACAATGAGCAGTTCTTC. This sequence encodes CASSQDQTSYNEQFF.